This paragraph reports one TCR beta chain. Its antigen is still unknown. This entry comes from a study of cytomegalovirus exposure and HLA in healthy donors. Study conclusions and caveats: When presence/absence was analysed, sequencing depth was taken to be roughly uniform across donors. A later analysis linked a missense DCLRE1C variant to TCR beta V- and J-gene trimming. Altogether, more than 150 TCR beta chains were recorded as cytomegalovirus-associated.

Each donor was nominally healthy when sampled (though unrecorded immune exposures were likely). The PCR had 60 Vbeta and 13 Jbeta primers. Assay used: immunoSEQ multiplex PCR; TCRdb lists only in-frame clones, some missing. The data contain 150,000 to 250,000 clones, approximately 79% of them singletons. The CDR3 has 13 residues. Per germline, CDR1 MGHDK and CDR2 SYGVNS. V shed 4 bases and J shed 1 base, with 6 bases lying between them. The sample consisted of PBMCs. The rearrangement uses TRBV25-1 and TRBJ2-3, with D perhaps matching TRBD1 (5 bases). The TCR was taken from a woman younger than 45 in good health and CMV-seropositive. This CDR3 reads CASSVTGTDTQYF. The CDR3 nucleotides read TGTGCCAGCAGTGTGACAGGCACAGATACGCAGTATTTT.